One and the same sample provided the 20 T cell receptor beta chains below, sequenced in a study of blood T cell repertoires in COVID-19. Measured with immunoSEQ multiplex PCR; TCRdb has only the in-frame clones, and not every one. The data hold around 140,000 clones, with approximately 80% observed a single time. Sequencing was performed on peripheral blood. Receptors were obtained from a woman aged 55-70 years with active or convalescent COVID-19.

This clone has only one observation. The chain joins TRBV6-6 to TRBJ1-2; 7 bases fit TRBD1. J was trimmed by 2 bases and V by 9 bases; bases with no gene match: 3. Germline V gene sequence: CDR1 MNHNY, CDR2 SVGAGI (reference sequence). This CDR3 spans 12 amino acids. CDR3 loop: CASWTGNYGYTF. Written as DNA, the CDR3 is TGTGCCAGTTGGACAGGAAACTATGGCTACACCTTC.

The chain's CDR3 is CATRKRGSYNEQFF. The CDR3 bases are TGTGCCACCAGGAAGCGGGGGTCCTACAATGAGCAGTTCTTC. This chain joins TRBV28 and TRBJ2-1, with 8 bases fitting TRBD2. Germline V CDR1 and CDR2: MDHEN, SYDVKM. Trimming removed 10 bases from V and 1 base from J; junction bases left unmatched: 6. This CDR3 has 14 residues. Based on the CDR3 plus reference TRBV28 and TRBJ2-1, the full variable domain is DVKVTQSSRYLVKRTGEKVFLECVQDMDHENMFWYRQDPGLGLRLIYFSYDVKMKEKGDIPEGYSVSREKKERFSLILESASTNQTSMYLCATRKRGSYNEQFFGPGTRLTVL.

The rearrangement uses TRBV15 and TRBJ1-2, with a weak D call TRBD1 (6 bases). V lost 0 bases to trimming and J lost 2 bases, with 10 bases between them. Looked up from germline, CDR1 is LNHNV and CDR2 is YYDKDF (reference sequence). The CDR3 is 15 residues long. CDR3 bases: TGTGCCACCAGCAGAGAAACAGGGCTCAACTATGGCTACACCTTC. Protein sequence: CATSRETGLNYGYTF.

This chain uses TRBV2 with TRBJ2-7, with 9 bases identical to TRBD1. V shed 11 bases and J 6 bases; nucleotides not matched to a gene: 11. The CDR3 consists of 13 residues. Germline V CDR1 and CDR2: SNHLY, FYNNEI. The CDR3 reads CASKGQGDSEQYV. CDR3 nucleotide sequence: TGTGCCTCAAAGGGACAGGGAGATAGCGAGCAGTACGTC.

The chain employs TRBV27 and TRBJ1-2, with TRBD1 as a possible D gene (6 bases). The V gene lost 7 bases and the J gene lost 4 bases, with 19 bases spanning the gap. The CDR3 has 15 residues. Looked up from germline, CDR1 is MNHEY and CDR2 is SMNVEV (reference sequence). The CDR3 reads CASKTNTGLGYGYTF. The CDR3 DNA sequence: TGTGCCAGCAAAACTAATACAGGGTTGGGCTATGGCTACACCTTC.

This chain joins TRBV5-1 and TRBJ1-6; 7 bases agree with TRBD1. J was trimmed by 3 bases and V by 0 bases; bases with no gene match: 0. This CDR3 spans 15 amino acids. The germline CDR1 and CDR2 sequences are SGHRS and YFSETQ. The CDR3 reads CASSLGDSYNSPLHF. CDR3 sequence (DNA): TGCGCCAGCAGCTTGGGGGACAGCTATAATTCACCCCTCCACTTT.

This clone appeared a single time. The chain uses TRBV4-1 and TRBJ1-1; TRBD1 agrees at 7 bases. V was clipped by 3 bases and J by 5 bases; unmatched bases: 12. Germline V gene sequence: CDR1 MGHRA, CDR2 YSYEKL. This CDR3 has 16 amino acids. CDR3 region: CASSHDKGAVRTEAFF. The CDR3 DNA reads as TGCGCCAGCAGCCACGACAAGGGGGCGGTAAGAACTGAAGCTTTCTTT.

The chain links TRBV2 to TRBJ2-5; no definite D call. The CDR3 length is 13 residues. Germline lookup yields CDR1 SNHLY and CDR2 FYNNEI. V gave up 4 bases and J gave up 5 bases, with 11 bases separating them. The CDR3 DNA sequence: TGTGCCAGCAGTGGGTCTGGGCTGGAGACCCAGTACTTC. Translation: CASSGSGLETQYF.

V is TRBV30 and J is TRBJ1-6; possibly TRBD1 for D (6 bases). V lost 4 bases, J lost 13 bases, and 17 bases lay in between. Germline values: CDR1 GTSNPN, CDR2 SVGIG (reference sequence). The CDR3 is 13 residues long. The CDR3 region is CAWKDSALGPLHF. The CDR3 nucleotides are TGTGCCTGGAAGGACAGCGCATTAGGGCCCCTCCACTTT.

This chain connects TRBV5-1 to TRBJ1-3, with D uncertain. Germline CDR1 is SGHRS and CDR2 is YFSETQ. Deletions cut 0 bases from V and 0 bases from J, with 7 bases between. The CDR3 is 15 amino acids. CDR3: CASSLDNSSGNTIYF. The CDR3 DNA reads TGCGCCAGCAGCTTGGATAATAGCTCTGGAAACACCATATATTTT.

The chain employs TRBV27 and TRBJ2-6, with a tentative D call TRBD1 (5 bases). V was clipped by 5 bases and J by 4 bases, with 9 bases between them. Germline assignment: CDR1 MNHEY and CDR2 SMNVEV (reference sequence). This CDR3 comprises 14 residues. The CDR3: CASSQGSGANVLTF. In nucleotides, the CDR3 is TGTGCCAGCAGTCAGGGATCGGGGGCCAACGTCCTGACTTTC.

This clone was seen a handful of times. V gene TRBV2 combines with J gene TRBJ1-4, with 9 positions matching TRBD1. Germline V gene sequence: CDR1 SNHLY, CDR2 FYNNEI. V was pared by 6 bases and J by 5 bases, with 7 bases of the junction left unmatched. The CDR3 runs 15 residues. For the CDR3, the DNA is TGTGCCAGCAGAGTAAGGACAGGGGAGAATGAAAAACTGTTTTTT. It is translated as CASRVRTGENEKLFF. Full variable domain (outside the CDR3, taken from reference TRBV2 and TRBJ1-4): EPEVTQTPSHQVTQMGQEVILRCVPISNHLYFYWYRQILGQKVEFLVSFYNNEISEKSEIFDDQFSVERPDGSNFTLKIRSTKLEDSAMYFCASRVRTGENEKLFFGSGTQLSVL.

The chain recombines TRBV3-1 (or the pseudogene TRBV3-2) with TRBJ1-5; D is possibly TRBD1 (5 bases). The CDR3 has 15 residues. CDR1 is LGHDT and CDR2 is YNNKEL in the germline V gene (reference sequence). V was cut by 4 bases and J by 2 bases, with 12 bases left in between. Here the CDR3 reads CASSPGGFGNQPQHF. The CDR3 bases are TGTGCCAGCAGCCCCGGGGGTTTCGGCAATCAGCCCCAGCATTTT.

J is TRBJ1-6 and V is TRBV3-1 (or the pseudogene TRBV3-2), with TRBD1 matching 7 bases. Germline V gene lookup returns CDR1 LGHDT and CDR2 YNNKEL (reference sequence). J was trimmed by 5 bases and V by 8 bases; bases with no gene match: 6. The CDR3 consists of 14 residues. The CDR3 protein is CASVRQGDNSPLHF. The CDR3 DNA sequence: TGTGCCAGCGTTAGACAGGGAGATAATTCACCCCTCCACTTT.

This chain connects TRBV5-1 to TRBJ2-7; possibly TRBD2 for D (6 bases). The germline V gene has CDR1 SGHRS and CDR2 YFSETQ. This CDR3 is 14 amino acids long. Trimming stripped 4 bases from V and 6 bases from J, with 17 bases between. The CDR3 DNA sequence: TGCGCCAGCAGCGCGGGATCTACTAAAGGCGAGCAGTACTTC. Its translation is CASSAGSTKGEQYF.

The DNA for the CDR3 is TGTGCCAGCAGCCCCCGCCAGGGCGAGCAGTACTTC. Residues: CASSPRQGEQYF. This rearrangement joins TRBV7-2 to TRBJ2-7, with a tentative D call TRBD1 (5 bases). Germline V lookup: CDR1 SGHTA, CDR2 FQGNSA. Between the trimmed V and J ends, which lost 5 bases and 6 bases, there was a span of 11 bases. The CDR3 consists of 12 residues.

CDR3 coding DNA: TGTGCCAGCAGAACGACAGGGATGATCTATAGCAATCAGCCCCAGCATTTT. Amino acid sequence: CASRTTGMIYSNQPQHF. V gene TRBV28 combines with J gene TRBJ1-5; TRBD1 matches at 7 bases. Germline values: CDR1 MDHEN, CDR2 SYDVKM. J was trimmed by 0 bases and V by 6 bases; bases with no gene match: 11. The CDR3 totals 17 residues.

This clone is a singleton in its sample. The CDR3 here is CASSLPPEGALTDTQYF. As DNA, the CDR3 is TGTGCCAGCAGTTTACCCCCTGAGGGGGCTCTCACAGATACGCAGTATTTT. The genes are TRBV28 and TRBJ2-3; 7 nucleotides match TRBD1. The CDR3 length is 17 residues. Germline V gives CDR1 MDHEN, CDR2 SYDVKM. J was trimmed by 2 bases and V by 2 bases; bases with no gene match: 10.

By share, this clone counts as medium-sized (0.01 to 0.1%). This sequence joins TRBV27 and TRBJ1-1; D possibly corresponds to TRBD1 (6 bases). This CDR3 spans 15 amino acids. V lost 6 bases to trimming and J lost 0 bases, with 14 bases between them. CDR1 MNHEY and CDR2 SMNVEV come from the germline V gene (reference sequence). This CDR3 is CASRSSTGLNTEAFF. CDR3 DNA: TGTGCCAGCAGGTCATCAACAGGGCTGAACACTGAAGCTTTCTTT.

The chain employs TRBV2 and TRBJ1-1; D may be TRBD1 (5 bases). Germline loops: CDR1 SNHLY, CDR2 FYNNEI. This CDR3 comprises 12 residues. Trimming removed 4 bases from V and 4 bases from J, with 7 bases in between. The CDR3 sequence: CASSGQSTEAFF. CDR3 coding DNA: TGTGCCAGCAGTGGACAGTCCACTGAAGCTTTCTTT.